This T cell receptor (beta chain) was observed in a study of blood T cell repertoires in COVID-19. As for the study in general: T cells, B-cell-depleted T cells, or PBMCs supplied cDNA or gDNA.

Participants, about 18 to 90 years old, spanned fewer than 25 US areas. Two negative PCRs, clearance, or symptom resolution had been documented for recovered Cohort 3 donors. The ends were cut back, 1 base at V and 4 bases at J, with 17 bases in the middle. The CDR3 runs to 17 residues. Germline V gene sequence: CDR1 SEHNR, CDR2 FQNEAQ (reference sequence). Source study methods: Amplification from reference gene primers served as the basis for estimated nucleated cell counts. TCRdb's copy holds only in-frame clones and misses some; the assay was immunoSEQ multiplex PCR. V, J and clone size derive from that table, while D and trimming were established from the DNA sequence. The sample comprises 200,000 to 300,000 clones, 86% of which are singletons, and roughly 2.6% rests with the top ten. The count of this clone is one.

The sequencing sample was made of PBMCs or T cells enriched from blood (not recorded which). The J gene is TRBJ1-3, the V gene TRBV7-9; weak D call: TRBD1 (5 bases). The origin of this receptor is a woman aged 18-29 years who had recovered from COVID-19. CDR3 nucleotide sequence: TGTGCCAGCAGCTTAGGCGGAGGGGAGAATGCGGGAAACACCATATATTTT. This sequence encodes CASSLGGGENAGNTIYF.